The entry below describes one TCR beta chain. These data are taken from a study of control samples from healthy donors and cancer patients. There are 16 residues in the CDR3. Germline V CDR1 and CDR2: LNHDA, SQIVND (reference sequence). The ends lost 7 bases at V and 5 bases at J; junction bases unmatched: 11. Method: immunoSEQ multiplex PCR; TCRdb's copy keeps in-frame clones and lacks some. The table shows 160,000 or so clones, with 90% to 95% occurring only once. Input material: PBMCs. The TCR comes from a man aged 55 to 69 with colorectal cancer. V usage is TRBV19 and J usage is TRBJ2-1, with TRBD1 matching over 10 bases. The CDR3 reads CASTPGGTGANNEQFF. The CDR3 nucleotides are TGTGCCAGTACTCCGGGGGGGACAGGGGCGAACAATGAGCAGTTCTTC.